Below are 27 T cell receptor beta chains sequenced from a single sample in a study of blood T cell repertoires in COVID-19. Measured with immunoSEQ multiplex PCR; TCRdb has only the in-frame clones, and not every one. Among roughly 150,000 clones listed, 85% were seen once. Sequencing was done on a sample of peripheral blood. The receptors stem from an elderly woman with COVID-19, enrolled during active disease.

This clone has a single count. The chain employs TRBV28 and TRBJ1-3; possibly TRBD1 for D (5 bases). The CDR3 spans 14 residues. CDR1 is MDHEN and CDR2 is SYDVKM in the germline V gene. Between the trimmed V and J ends, which lost 5 bases and 4 bases, there was a span of 12 bases. As DNA, the CDR3 is TGTGCCAGCAGTACACCGGGGGGAGGAAACACCATATATTTT. It is translated as CASSTPGGGNTIYF.

J is TRBJ2-1 and V is TRBV28; D is unresolved. Trimming removed 6 bases from V and 2 bases from J, with 5 bases in between. CDR1 is MDHEN, CDR2 SYDVKM, per germline. This CDR3 comprises 12 residues. CDR3 sequence: CASSLAYNEQFF. CDR3 DNA: TGTGCCAGCAGCCTAGCCTACAATGAGCAGTTCTTC.

Remarks on this clone: At one boundary the junction diverges from the germline segment, which might be a read error. V usage is TRBV28 and J usage is TRBJ1-2, with TRBD1 as a possible D gene (5 bases). Germline V gives CDR1 MDHEN, CDR2 SYDVKM. The CDR3 contains 13 residues. The CDR3 sequence: CASSTGQGADPFF. CDR3 in DNA: TGTGCCAGCAGTACAGGCCAGGGCGCGGACCCTTTTTTC.

V usage is TRBV25-1 and J usage is TRBJ1-4, with no clear D. Per the germline V gene, CDR1 is MGHDK and CDR2 is SYGVNS. Between the trimmed V and J ends, which lost 1 base and 0 bases, there was a span of 12 bases. The CDR3 is made up of 17 amino acids. The CDR3 DNA reads as TGTGCCAGCAGTGAATCCGTCCATACTCCAACTAATGAAAAACTGTTTTTT. Residues: CASSESVHTPTNEKLFF.

The rearrangement joins TRBV6-2 or TRBV6-3 to TRBJ1-2, with 10 nucleotides matching TRBD1. The CDR3 is 16 residues long. CDR1 is MNHEY and CDR2 is SVGEGT in the germline V gene. J was trimmed by 8 bases and V by 2 bases; bases with no gene match: 11. The CDR3 DNA sequence: TGTGCCAGCAGTTACAAACCGGGACAGGGGACGGGAGGCTACACCTTC. This encodes CASSYKPGQGTGGYTF.

The chain links TRBV3-1 (or the pseudogene TRBV3-2) to TRBJ1-4, with D unresolved. Per germline, CDR1 LGHDT and CDR2 YNNKEL (reference sequence). The germline V and J ends were trimmed by 0 bases and 0 bases, with 14 bases remaining between them. The CDR3 extends over 18 amino acids. In nucleotides, the CDR3 is TGTGCCAGCAGCCAAGATTTAGGCACAGTTGCAACTAATGAAAAACTGTTTTTT. The encoded protein is CASSQDLGTVATNEKLFF.

The chain joins TRBV9 to TRBJ2-1, with 10 positions matching TRBD1. Germline V gene lookup returns CDR1 SGDLS and CDR2 YYNGEE. The CDR3 totals 15 residues. V was pared by 3 bases and J by 2 bases, with 2 bases of the junction left unmatched. Here the CDR3 DNA reads TGTGCCAGCAGCGAGACAGGGGGCCCCTACAATGAGCAGTTCTTC. It translates to CASSETGGPYNEQFF.

This chain joins TRBV5-1 and TRBJ1-2; D remains ambiguous. The CDR3 has 13 residues. Germline V CDR1 and CDR2: SGHRS, YFSETQ. The V gene lost 4 bases and the J gene lost 5 bases, with 12 bases spanning the gap. DNA of the CDR3: TGCGCCAGCAGCGTAAACAGTTATTATGGCTACACCTTC. Protein: CASSVNSYYGYTF.

The genes are TRBV18 and TRBJ1-5; 8 nucleotides align to TRBD1. CDR3 length equals 17 residues. Germline values: CDR1 KGHSH, CDR2 LQKENI. Trimming took 6 bases from V and 7 from J; bases not matched to a gene: 17. CDR3 sequence: CASSTGTGPRGGQPQHF. CDR3 coding DNA: TGTGCCAGCTCCACTGGGACAGGTCCCCGAGGGGGACAGCCCCAGCATTTT.

CDR3 loop: CASSVSEGPYGYTF. The CDR3 DNA reads as TGTGCCAGCAGCGTATCGGAGGGCCCCTATGGCTACACCTTC. The chain combines TRBV9 with TRBJ1-2; D uncertain. Trimming cost V 1 base and J 4 bases, with 11 bases left between them. Germline CDR1 SGDLS, CDR2 YYNGEE. The CDR3 consists of 14 residues. Looking up the rest from reference TRBV9 and TRBJ1-2 gives the full variable domain: DSGVTQTPKHLITATGQRVTLRCSPRSGDLSVYWYQQSLDQGLQFLIQYYNGEERAKGNILERFSAQQFPDLHSELNLSSLELGDSALYFCASSVSEGPYGYTFGSGTRLTVV.

There are a few counts of this clone. J is TRBJ1-4 and V is TRBV5-1; tentative D call: TRBD1 (6 bases). CDR3 length: 16 residues. The V gene's germline CDR1 is SGHRS and CDR2 YFSETQ. Between the trimmed V and J ends, which lost 1 base and 0 bases, there was a span of 10 bases. The CDR3 sequence is CASSLTGSATNEKLFF. The DNA for the CDR3 is TGCGCCAGCAGCTTGACAGGGTCCGCAACTAATGAAAAACTGTTTTTT. Using reference TRBV5-1 and TRBJ1-4 for the parts outside the CDR3, the full variable domain is KAGVTQTPRYLIKTRGQQVTLSCSPISGHRSVSWYQQTPGQGLQFLFEYFSETQRNKGNFPGRFSGRQFSNSRSEMNVSTLELGDSALYLCASSLTGSATNEKLFFGSGTQLSVL.

The chain uses TRBV3-1 (or the pseudogene TRBV3-2) and TRBJ1-2; a possible D gene is TRBD1 (6 bases). Germline assignment: CDR1 LGHDT and CDR2 YNNKEL (reference sequence). CDR3 length: 16 residues. V lost 4 bases, J lost 8 bases, and 23 bases lay in between. The CDR3: CASSLSTGGARGGYTF. CDR3 nucleotides: TGTGCCAGCAGCCTCTCTACTGGGGGGGCCAGGGGCGGCTACACCTTC.

The J gene is TRBJ2-3, the V gene TRBV5-4, with D possibly being TRBD2 (5 bases). The CDR3 has 13 residues. The V end was cut by 6 bases, the J end by 5 bases, with 13 bases between. The germline V gene encodes CDR1 SGHNT and CDR2 YYREEE (reference sequence). The CDR3 here is CASTLPGLDTQYF. The CDR3 region has the DNA TGTGCCAGCACCCTTCCGGGATTAGATACGCAGTATTTT.

The chain recombines TRBV6-6 with TRBJ1-2, with a possible D match to TRBD1 (5 bases). Looked up from germline, CDR1 is MNHNY and CDR2 is SVGAGI (reference sequence). V was shortened by 2 bases and J by 7 bases, with 17 bases between the two germline ends. This CDR3 contains 15 residues. The CDR3 loop is CASSYAAGYDLGYTF. The CDR3 nucleotides are TGTGCCAGCAGTTACGCCGCAGGGTACGATCTTGGCTACACCTTC.

The gene calls are TRBV5-4 and TRBJ2-1; tentatively, D is TRBD1 (6 bases). The V gene's germline CDR1 is SGHNT and CDR2 YYREEE (reference sequence). V was shortened by 0 bases and J by 5 bases, with 12 bases between the two germline ends. This CDR3 is 15 amino acids long. The CDR3 reads CASSLAGGQDNEQFF. The CDR3, as DNA: TGTGCCAGCAGCTTGGCTGGGGGCCAAGACAATGAGCAGTTCTTC.

This clone is a singleton in its sample. The chain has TRBV11-2 and TRBJ2-3, with D tentatively TRBD2 (7 bases). Germline V gene lookup returns CDR1 SGHAT and CDR2 FQNNGV. Deletions cut 5 bases from V and 0 bases from J, with 12 bases between. This CDR3 is 15 amino acids long. The CDR3 protein is CASSVGGASTDTQYF. In DNA form, the CDR3 reads TGTGCCAGCAGCGTGGGGGGGGCTAGCACAGATACGCAGTATTTT.

J is TRBJ2-4 and V is TRBV2; D unclear. The germline V gene encodes CDR1 SNHLY and CDR2 FYNNEI. V lost 5 bases, J lost 1 base, and 9 bases lay in between. The CDR3 consists of 14 residues. The CDR3 here is CASSPSGAKNIQYF. DNA for the CDR3: TGTGCCAGCAGTCCTAGTGGGGCCAAAAACATTCAGTACTTC.

V gene TRBV2 combines with J gene TRBJ2-3; 11 nucleotides agree with TRBD2. V dropped 7 bases and J dropped 3; count of bases not matched to a gene: 6. Per the germline V gene, CDR1 is SNHLY and CDR2 is FYNNEI. The CDR3 loop spans 15 amino acids. The CDR3 protein is CASKTSGSMTDTQYF. DNA for the CDR3: TGTGCCAGCAAAACTAGCGGGAGTATGACAGATACGCAGTATTTT.

The chain recombines TRBV3-1 (or the pseudogene TRBV3-2) with TRBJ2-5, with 9 bases matching TRBD2. Germline V gives CDR1 LGHDT, CDR2 YNNKEL (reference sequence). The CDR3 runs 14 residues. The V segment lost 6 bases and the J segment 2 bases; nucleotides outside the gene matches: 4. CDR3: CASRHLAGQETQYF. The CDR3 DNA reads as TGTGCCAGCAGGCATCTAGCGGGACAAGAGACCCAGTACTTC.

This clone was seen only once. This chain connects TRBV3-1 (or the pseudogene TRBV3-2) to TRBJ2-5; 13 bases match TRBD2. Germline CDR1 LGHDT, CDR2 YNNKEL (reference sequence). Germline trimming cut 5 bases from V and 4 bases from J; bases unmatched to any gene: 4. This CDR3 spans 15 amino acids. The CDR3: CASSLTSGGTETQYF. The CDR3 DNA follows: TGTGCCAGCAGCTTGACTAGCGGGGGGACAGAGACCCAGTACTTC.

V usage is TRBV3-1 (or the pseudogene TRBV3-2) and J usage is TRBJ1-2, with TRBD1 matching 7 bases. This CDR3 region has 17 residues. Trimming at V came to 0 bases and at J to 3 bases, leaving 10 bases not matched to a gene. CDR1 and CDR2 (germline): LGHDT, YNNKEL (reference sequence). CDR3 sequence reads: CASSQEGDSGGHYGYTF. The CDR3 DNA sequence: TGTGCCAGCAGCCAAGAGGGGGACAGCGGGGGACACTATGGCTACACCTTC.

The chain has TRBV6-5 and TRBJ1-1; 8 bases line up with TRBD1. CDR1 MNHEY and CDR2 SVGAGI come from the germline V gene. Trimming removed 10 bases from V and 0 bases from J; junction bases left unmatched: 4. CDR3 length: 13 residues. This CDR3 reads CAIDRGLNTEAFF. The CDR3 DNA sequence: TGTGCCATCGACAGGGGCCTGAACACTGAAGCTTTCTTT.

This chain joins TRBV7-3 and TRBJ2-1, with TRBD2 matching 8 bases. Germline V gene lookup returns CDR1 SGHTA and CDR2 FQGTGA. This CDR3 has 16 residues. With V trimmed by 3 bases and J by 0 bases, 4 bases remained unmatched. The CDR3 bases are TGTGCCAGCAGCTTCTCCGGGACTAGCTCCTACAATGAGCAGTTCTTC. Protein sequence: CASSFSGTSSYNEQFF.

The V gene is TRBV2, the J gene TRBJ2-5; 14 nucleotides line up with TRBD2. J gave up 5 bases and V 7 bases, and 6 bases lay outside the gene matches. In germline, CDR1 is SNHLY, CDR2 FYNNEI. The CDR3 length is 15 residues. The CDR3 DNA reads as TGTGCCAGCAAAGGACTAGCGGGAGGTTTGGAGACCCAGTACTTC. Translated: CASKGLAGGLETQYF.

The CDR3 bases are TGTGCCAGCAGTTACTCGGCGGGGGCAGGCACTGAAGCTTTCTTT. Protein product: CASSYSAGAGTEAFF. The rearrangement joins TRBV6-5 to TRBJ1-1, with a possible D match to TRBD1 (6 bases). CDR3 length equals 15 residues. The germline V gene has CDR1 MNHEY and CDR2 SVGAGI. V was clipped by 0 bases and J by 4 bases, with 12 bases between them.

The chain is built from TRBV27 and TRBJ1-2; D gene uncertain. V was shortened by 7 bases and J by 5 bases, with 23 bases between the two germline ends. The CDR3 is 16 amino acids. From germline, CDR1 is MNHEY and CDR2 SMNVEV (reference sequence). CDR3 bases: TGTGCCAGCACTTATCTCCCCCCCCGGGAGCCATATGGCTACACCTTC. It encodes CASTYLPPREPYGYTF.

The chain links TRBV3-1 (or the pseudogene TRBV3-2) to TRBJ2-3; D may be TRBD1 (5 bases). Germline V gene sequence: CDR1 LGHDT, CDR2 YNNKEL (reference sequence). The V end was cut by 3 bases, the J end by 3 bases, with 16 bases between. The CDR3 extends over 16 amino acids. This chain's CDR3 is CASSQARQRLTDTQYF. The CDR3 coding sequence is TGTGCCAGCAGCCAGGCGAGACAGAGATTAACAGATACGCAGTATTTT.